This T cell receptor (beta chain) was captured in a study of lymphopenia after photon versus proton radiotherapy. Germline CDR1 is ENHRY and CDR2 is SYGVKD. With 4 bases removed from V and 2 bases from J, the gap between germline ends came to 10 bases. The CDR3 covers 14 residues. The table came from immunoSEQ multiplex PCR; TCRdb's copy has only in-frame clones and leaves some out. The data contain fewer than 6,000 clones, around 88% of them singletons. As to this clone: Its specificity is not known. Within the sample, other DNA sequences also encode this same CDR3.

General study findings and limits: Post-nadir diversity loss with photons came from oligoclonal expansion, particularly CD8+ Temra cells. Better survival with proton therapy was suggested as possible, not demonstrated. Larger post-nadir TCR diversity loss correlated inversely with survival in deceased patients. Proton therapy kept repertoires fairly stable, unlike photons, which gained effector/memory cells.

The sequencing here drew on peripheral blood, taken from a patient treated with photon-based radiotherapy. This TCR came from a man older than 75 with cholangiocarcinoma. The chain joins TRBV10-3 to TRBJ2-3; no reliable D call. CDR3 region: CAISGTGTTDTQYF. The CDR3 DNA reads as TGTGCCATCAGTGGGACCGGAACCACAGATACGCAGTATTTT.